A single T cell receptor beta chain is shown here with its context. Antigen: not known. This sample is drawn from a study of cytomegalovirus exposure and HLA in healthy donors. Study-level findings and limits: Fewer N-insertions than the roughly 670-donor mean were reportedly shown by an Asian-associated ancestry cluster in a later analysis.

V gave up 2 bases and J gave up 6 bases, with 19 bases separating them. This CDR3 is 16 amino acids long. Germline V CDR1 and CDR2: MNHEY, SVGAGI. The PCR ran on 60 Vbeta and 13 Jbeta primers. Generated by immunoSEQ multiplex PCR, the TCRdb table keeps only in-frame clones and is missing some. The sample lists under 120,000 clones; roughly three fifths were seen once. The sequence came from a man aged 30 to 39 in good health and CMV-seropositive. Sequencing was carried out using PBMCs. This chain uses TRBV6-5 with TRBJ1-1; a possible D gene is TRBD1 (5 bases). CDR3 bases: TGTGCCAGCAGTTACGGGGGGGGGAATGGATTCGCTGAAGCTTTCTTT. It specifies CASSYGGGNGFAEAFF.